These T cell receptor beta chains were read from a single sample in a study of blood T cell repertoires in COVID-19. Libraries were prepared by immunoSEQ multiplex PCR; TCRdb keeps only in-frame clonotypes and omits some of them. This sample has about 300,000 clones; 90% occur once, and the top ten carry 3.5% to 4.5%. The sample consisted of PBMCs or T cells enriched from blood (not recorded which). The source is a woman younger than 30 with acute COVID-19. CDR3s leave out the opening cysteine and the closing phenylalanine or tryptophan. Fields, in order: V gene, J gene, CDR3 protein.

TRBV4-2	TRBJ2-7	ASSQQGLAGSNSYEQY
TRBV27	TRBJ1-2	ASSEGRVGGGYT
TRBV6-5	TRBJ1-1	ASTLPESEAF
TRBV2	TRBJ2-3	ASSDKDTQY
TRBV6-5	TRBJ2-7	ASSRGQGVGEQY
TRBV12-3/TRBV12-4	TRBJ2-2	ASRVADTGELF
TRBV28	TRBJ2-5	ASRRTGETQY
TRBV15	TRBJ1-4	ATSRAGGHEKLF
TRBV5-1	TRBJ2-6	ASSPSSGANVLT
TRBV6-5	TRBJ1-4	ASSPGGSSEKLF
TRBV6-2/TRBV6-3	TRBJ1-2	ASSHRAGYGYT
TRBV27	TRBJ1-5	ASSWGGNSNQPQH
TRBV2	TRBJ1-5	ASSPLREGNQPQH
TRBV12-3/TRBV12-4	TRBJ1-1	ASTLTGRTEAF
TRBV7-9	TRBJ2-1	ASILAGSKGNEQF
TRBV28	TRBJ1-1	ASSETGGLDSGEAF
TRBV30	TRBJ1-2	AWGLGHYGYT
TRBV19	TRBJ2-5	ASQPRAGWYAQY
TRBV28	TRBJ1-2	ASSLHQAGQYGYT
TRBV28	TRBJ2-7	ASSFKLLLVGGTGKESPYEQY
TRBV7-3	TRBJ1-2	ASSLQGYGYT
TRBV6-5	TRBJ1-1	ASGYTGTGDTEAF
TRBV5-4	TRBJ1-6	ASSWDRGGSPLH
TRBV28	TRBJ1-2	ASSLDKSFDGYT
TRBV15	TRBJ1-5	ATRDGNNQPQH
TRBV19	TRBJ1-2	ASSPPYWTVPYGYT
TRBV24-1	TRBJ1-2	ATSGGQGNYGYT
TRBV19	TRBJ2-5	ASSIAGETQY
TRBV11-3	TRBJ2-1	ASSLGGLAGPEQF
TRBV6-5	TRBJ2-7	ASRDTSGSLYEQY
TRBV14	TRBJ2-7	ASSQEQGGEQY
TRBV9	TRBJ1-1	ASSPLFVQGSNTEAF
TRBV10-3	TRBJ2-1	ASRAAGGLNEQF
TRBV2	TRBJ1-3	ASSVWGQSSGNTIY
TRBV11-3	TRBJ2-3	ASSLEGKLQGNGLDTQY
TRBV6-5	TRBJ2-7	ASSQGDSYEQY
TRBV14	TRBJ1-1	ASSQESVEAF
TRBV4-1	TRBJ1-1	ASSQARLDTEAF
TRBV19	TRBJ1-2	ASSMVSGQYYGYT
TRBV19	TRBJ2-7	ASKRGSGRGPYEQY
TRBV27	TRBJ1-3	ASSSWASSGNTIY
TRBV7-9	TRBJ1-1	ASSLVMSTEAF
TRBV13	TRBJ1-2	ASTAGSGTRADYGYT
TRBV7-3	TRBJ2-1	ASSLDRPQGYNEQF
TRBV3-1/TRBV3-2	TRBJ2-3	ASSHAGGVSTDTQY
TRBV6-5	TRBJ2-7	ASRFGQGGSYEQY
TRBV27	TRBJ2-7	ASSFLRGQQYEQY
TRBV19	TRBJ1-2	ASGNRGQGGYT
TRBV4-2	TRBJ2-6	ASSQIRSSGANVLT
TRBV24-1	TRBJ1-1	ATSDLTEAF
TRBV7-6	TRBJ1-4	ASSLTGTEKLF
TRBV10-3	TRBJ2-2	AISVGTSGRNTGELF
TRBV7-9	TRBJ2-7	ASSLGYSYEQY
TRBV19	TRBJ2-7	ASSNQGQGSYEQY
TRBV28	TRBJ1-2	ASVGGGGNYGYT